This TCR beta chain was obtained from a study of regulatory T cells in long-lasting Graves disease. Notes on the study in general: The study found persistent patients shared more public clonotypes (2,741) than new patients (about 990). Preferential use of TRBV28, TRBJ1-2 and TRBJ2-5 was seen in persistent disease.

The germline V gene has CDR1 LNHDA and CDR2 SQIVND (reference sequence). The CDR3 is 14 residues long. Between the trimmed V and J ends, which lost 6 bases and 4 bases, there was a span of 15 bases. This clonotype came up a few times. Antigen specificity is unknown. As to time point: newly diagnosed GD, antithyroid drugs for less than 3 months. PBMCs were the source of the RNA used for TCR sequencing. CDR3-region Arm-PCR and iRepertoire HTBI primers produced the TCR beta libraries. TCRdb used MiXCR to reprocess the multiplex PCR reads, holding one entry per CDR3 protein. Among about 440,000 distinct CDR3 sequences listed, about 16% were seen once. The same sample was also studied in work on T cells in Graves' hyperthyroidism and ophthalmopathy. This second report adds: The TCR CDR3 was amplified in a first-round RT-PCR using the HTBI primer set. Separating ophthalmopathy from stable hyperthyroidism was achieved by a 13 V-J model.

The material was peripheral blood mononuclear cells (PBMCs), obtained at new diagnosis, from a patient treated with antithyroid drugs. The receptor was derived from a woman under 40 with Graves disease. The rearrangement links TRBV19 to TRBJ1-2; maybe TRBD1 (5 bases). CDR3 DNA: TGTGCCAGTAGCACAAGACAGCAATCCTATGGCTACACCTTC. It specifies CASSTRQQSYGYTF.